This T cell receptor (beta chain) was documented in a study of T cell responses to AZD1222 COVID-19 vaccine. Study observations and caveats: Researchers took repertoire samples only after the peak T cell response had come. Donors were largely white British and mainly female; clonal diversity was possibly underestimated. When two AZD1222 doses had been given, Spike-specific TCR breadth and depth rose.

The data were produced by immunoSEQ multiplex PCR, yet TCRdb's version contains in-frame clones alone and is incomplete. The profile covers around 100,000 clones, with 80% to 95% appearing a single time and 1.5% to 2% taken by the ten largest. This clone was detected once. What it binds is unknown. The CDR3 is 16 residues long. V was clipped by 3 bases and J by 3 bases, with 17 bases between them. The V gene's germline CDR1 is MDHEN and CDR2 SYDVKM. The sample consisted of peripheral blood, taken on day 0 of AZD1222 vaccination. The V gene is TRBV28, the J gene TRBJ2-5, with D possibly being TRBD2 (6 bases). The TCR sequence derives from an adult in good health. Here the CDR3 reads CASSFILGGGEETQYF. The CDR3 DNA reads TGTGCCAGCAGTTTTATCCTGGGGGGAGGCGAAGAGACCCAGTACTTC. Combining the CDR3 with reference TRBV28 and TRBJ2-5 gives the whole variable domain DVKVTQSSRYLVKRTGEKVFLECVQDMDHENMFWYRQDPGLGLRLIYFSYDVKMKEKGDIPEGYSVSREKKERFSLILESASTNQTSMYLCASSFILGGGEETQYFGPGTRLLVL.